The present TCR beta chain was sequenced within a study of shared clonotypes between healthy human individuals. Germline V gives CDR1 MDHEN, CDR2 SYDVKM. The V and J ends lost 10 bases and 7 bases respectively, with 17 bases between them. This CDR3 is built from 12 residues. This clone was found once. Libraries were prepared by immunoSEQ multiplex PCR; TCRdb keeps only in-frame clonotypes and omits some of them. The table includes roughly 2.1 million clones, 85% to 95% detected once. Positive CCR7 selection of CD45RO-negative cells yielded the naive CD8 cells, and terminally differentiated effector memory CD45RA+ cells were excluded.

Sequenced: naive CD8+ T cells from PBMCs. The chain carries TRBV28 and TRBJ2-7; a possible D gene is TRBD2 (6 bases). The receptor's source is a man between 18 and 35 years old in good health. Some clones in this sample may be carry-over from other donors' samples. Here the CDR3 DNA reads TGTGCCACAGCCCTTCCGGCGGGGGAGCAGTACTTC. Translated: CATALPAGEQYF.